The rows below give T cell receptor beta chains drawn from one sample of a study of memory CD8 T cells in hepatitis C reinfection. Clones were read by immunoSEQ multiplex PCR, and TCRdb kept only the in-frame ones, dropping some. The table includes some 44,000 clones, roughly 89% detected once. The sample was naive CD8+ T cells sorted from blood. The receptors shown here come from a man aged 18 to 30 with hepatitis C virus infection. The CDR3 runs from the conserved cysteine through the conserved F or W. Clone size is shown for a subset of rows, as once, few, many or a class of expanded clone.

CDR3 protein | J gene | V gene | clone size
CATRGWEGYTF | TRBJ1-2 | TRBV19 | .
CASSAWDRAAGELFF | TRBJ2-2 | TRBV19 | .
CASSFTGYTEAFF | TRBJ1-1 | TRBV5-1 | few
CASSLAGPGNTIYF | TRBJ1-3 | TRBV5-1 | .
CASGLTGDRHTQYF | TRBJ2-3 | TRBV12-5 | .
CASSVEASGSYEQYF | TRBJ2-7 | TRBV9 | .
CASSVAGGTDEQYF | TRBJ2-7 | TRBV9 | .
CASSYWPGNEKLFF | TRBJ1-4 | TRBV6-6 | few
CASSSGLAGDIQYF | TRBJ2-4 | TRBV7-3 | .
CASSLDGSSYNEQFF | TRBJ2-1 | TRBV5-1 | .
CASSYPDAYEQYF | TRBJ2-7 | TRBV6-5 | .
CASSSGTGGSDGYTF | TRBJ1-2 | TRBV5-5 | .
CASSQDSGGWETQYF | TRBJ2-5 | TRBV4-3 | .
CASSLPEGQGQETQYF | TRBJ2-5 | TRBV28 | .
CASSEAPSTHQPQHF | TRBJ1-5 | TRBV6-1 | few
CASSKGQGENEQFF | TRBJ2-1 | TRBV7-9 | .
CASSSGNTEAFF | TRBJ1-1 | TRBV5-1 | .
CASPDRGGATNEKLFF | TRBJ1-4 | TRBV6-4 | .
CASSLGPTDTQYF | TRBJ2-3 | TRBV27 | .
CASSYKEGREAFF | TRBJ1-1 | TRBV27 | .